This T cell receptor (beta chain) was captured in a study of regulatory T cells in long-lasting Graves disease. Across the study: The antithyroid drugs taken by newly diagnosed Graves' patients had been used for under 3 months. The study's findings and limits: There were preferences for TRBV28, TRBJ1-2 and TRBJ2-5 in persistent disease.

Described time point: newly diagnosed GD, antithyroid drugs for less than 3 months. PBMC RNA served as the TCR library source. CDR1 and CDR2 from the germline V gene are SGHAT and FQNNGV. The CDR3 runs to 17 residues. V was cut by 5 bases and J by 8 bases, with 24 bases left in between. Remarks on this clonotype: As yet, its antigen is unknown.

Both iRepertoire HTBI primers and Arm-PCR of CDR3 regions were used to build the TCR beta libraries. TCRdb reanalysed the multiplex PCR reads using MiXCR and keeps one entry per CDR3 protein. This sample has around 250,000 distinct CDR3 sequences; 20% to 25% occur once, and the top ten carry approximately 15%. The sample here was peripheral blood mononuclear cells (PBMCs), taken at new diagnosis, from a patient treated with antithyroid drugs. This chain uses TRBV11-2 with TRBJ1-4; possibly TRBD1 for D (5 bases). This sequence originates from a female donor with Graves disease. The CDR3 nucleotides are TGTGCCAGCAGCCAAGGGCGGAGGGGCGCAGATGGAGAAAAACTGTTTTTT. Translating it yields CASSQGRRGADGEKLFF.